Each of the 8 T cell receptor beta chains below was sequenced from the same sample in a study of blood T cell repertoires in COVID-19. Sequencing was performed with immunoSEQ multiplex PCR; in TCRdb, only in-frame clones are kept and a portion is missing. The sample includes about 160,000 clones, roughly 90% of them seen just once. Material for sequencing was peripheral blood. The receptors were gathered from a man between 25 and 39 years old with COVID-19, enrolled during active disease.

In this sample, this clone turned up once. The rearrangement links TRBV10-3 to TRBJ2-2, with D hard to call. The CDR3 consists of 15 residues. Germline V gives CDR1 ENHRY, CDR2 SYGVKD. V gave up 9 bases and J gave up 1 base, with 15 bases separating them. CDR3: CAISATPVNTGELFF. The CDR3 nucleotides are TGTGCCATTTCCGCGACTCCAGTGAACACCGGGGAGCTGTTTTTT.

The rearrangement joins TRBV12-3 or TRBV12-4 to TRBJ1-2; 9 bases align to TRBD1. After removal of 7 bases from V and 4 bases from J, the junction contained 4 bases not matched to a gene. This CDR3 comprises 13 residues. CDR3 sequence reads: CASTETGGYGYTF. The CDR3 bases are TGTGCCAGCACCGAGACAGGGGGCTATGGCTACACCTTC.

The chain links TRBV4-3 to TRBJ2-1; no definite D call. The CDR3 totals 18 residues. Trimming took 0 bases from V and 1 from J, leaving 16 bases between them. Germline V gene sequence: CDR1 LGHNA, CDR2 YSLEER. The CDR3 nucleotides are TGCGCCAGCAGCCAAGATTCGGTGGTAGTAGATTCCTACAATGAGCAGTTCTTC. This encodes CASSQDSVVVDSYNEQFF.

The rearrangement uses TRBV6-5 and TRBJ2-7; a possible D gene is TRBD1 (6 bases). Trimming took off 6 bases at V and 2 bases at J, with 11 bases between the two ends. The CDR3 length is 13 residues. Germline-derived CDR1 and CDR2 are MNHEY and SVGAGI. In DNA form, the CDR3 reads TGTGCCAGCAGCCAGGGGCCGGCCTACGAGCAGTACTTC. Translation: CASSQGPAYEQYF.

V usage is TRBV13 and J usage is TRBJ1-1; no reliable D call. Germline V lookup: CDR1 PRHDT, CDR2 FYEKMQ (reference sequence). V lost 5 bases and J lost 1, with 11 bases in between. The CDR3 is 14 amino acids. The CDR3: CASSTGPPNTEAFF. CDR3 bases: TGTGCCAGCAGCACCGGTCCCCCGAACACTGAAGCTTTCTTT.

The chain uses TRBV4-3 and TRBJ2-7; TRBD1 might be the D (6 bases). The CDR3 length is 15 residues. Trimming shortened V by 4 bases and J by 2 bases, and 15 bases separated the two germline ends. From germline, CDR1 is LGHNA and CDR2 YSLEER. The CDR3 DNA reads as TGCGCCAGCAGCCGCGAAAGAGGGACAACCTACGAGCAGTACTTC. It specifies CASSRERGTTYEQYF.

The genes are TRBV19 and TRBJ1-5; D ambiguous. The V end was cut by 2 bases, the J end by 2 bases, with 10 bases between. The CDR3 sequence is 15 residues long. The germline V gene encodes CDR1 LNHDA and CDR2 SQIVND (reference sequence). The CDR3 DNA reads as TGTGCCAGTAGTATAATTACGGTAGGCAATCAGCCCCAGCATTTT. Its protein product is CASSIITVGNQPQHF.

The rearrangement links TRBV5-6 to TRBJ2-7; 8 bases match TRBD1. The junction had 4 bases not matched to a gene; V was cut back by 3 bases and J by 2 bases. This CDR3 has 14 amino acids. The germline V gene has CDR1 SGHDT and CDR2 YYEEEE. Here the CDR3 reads CASSSTGDPYEQYF. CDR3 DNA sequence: TGTGCCAGCAGCTCGACAGGGGACCCCTACGAGCAGTACTTC.